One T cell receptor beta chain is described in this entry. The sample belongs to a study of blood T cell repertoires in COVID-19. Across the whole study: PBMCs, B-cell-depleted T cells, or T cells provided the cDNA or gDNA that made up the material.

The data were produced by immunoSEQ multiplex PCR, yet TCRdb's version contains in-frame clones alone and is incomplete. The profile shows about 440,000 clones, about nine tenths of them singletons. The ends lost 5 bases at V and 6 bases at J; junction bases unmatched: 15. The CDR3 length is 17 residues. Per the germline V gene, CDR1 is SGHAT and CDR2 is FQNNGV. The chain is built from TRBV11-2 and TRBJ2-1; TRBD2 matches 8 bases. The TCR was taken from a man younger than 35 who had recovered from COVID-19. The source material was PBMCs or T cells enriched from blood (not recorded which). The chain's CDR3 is CASSPAVGAGALNEQFF. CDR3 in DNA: TGTGCCAGCAGCCCCGCAGTCGGAGCGGGAGCTCTCAATGAGCAGTTCTTC.